The sequence of this T cell receptor (beta chain) was determined in a study of response to subunit inactivated influenza vaccine. Study results and caveats: Each seasonal flu vaccination may recruit only limited new T cells, authors suggested.

TCRdb reprocessed the RT-PCR reads with MiXCR, giving one entry per CDR3 protein. The sample has over 400,000 distinct CDR3 sequences, roughly 13% seen once. In regard to this clonotype: Its cognate antigen is unknown.

Trimming removed 6 bases at V and 6 bases at J, with 21 bases between. This CDR3 comprises 15 residues. The receptor was derived from a man aged 45-65 years who received an inactivated influenza vaccine. The chain links TRBV12-3 or TRBV12-4 to TRBJ2-7; TRBD1 might be the D (6 bases). The material was PBMCs from blood, obtained about 40 days after vaccination. The CDR3: CASRPTSGGHSEQYF. The CDR3 DNA reads as TGTGCCAGCAGGCCAACTAGTGGGGGACATTCCGAGCAGTACTTC.